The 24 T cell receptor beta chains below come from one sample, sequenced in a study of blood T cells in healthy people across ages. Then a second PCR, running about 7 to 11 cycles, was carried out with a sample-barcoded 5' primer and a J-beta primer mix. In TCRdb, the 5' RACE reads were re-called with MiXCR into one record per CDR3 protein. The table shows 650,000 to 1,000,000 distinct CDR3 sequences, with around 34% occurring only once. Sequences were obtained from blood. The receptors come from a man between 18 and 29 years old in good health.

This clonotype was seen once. CDR3 nucleotides: TGCAGTGCTAGTCTACCACCAGATACGCAGTATTTT. This translates into CSASLPPDTQYF. The chain carries TRBV20-1 and TRBJ2-3; D gene uncertain. This CDR3 contains 12 residues. Germline CDR1 DFQATT, CDR2 SNEGSKA (reference sequence). V was shortened by 3 bases and J by 4 bases, with 8 bases between the two germline ends.

As DNA, the CDR3 is TGTGCCAGCAGCACCTCGGACCCGTCACCCTTAATCTACGAGCAGTACTTC. Its translation is CASSTSDPSPLIYEQYF. The V call is TRBV21-1, the J call TRBJ2-4. The end of the DNA aligns better with TRBJ2-7, so the J call may be wrong. TRBV21-1 counts as a pseudogene. The CDR3 length is 17 residues.

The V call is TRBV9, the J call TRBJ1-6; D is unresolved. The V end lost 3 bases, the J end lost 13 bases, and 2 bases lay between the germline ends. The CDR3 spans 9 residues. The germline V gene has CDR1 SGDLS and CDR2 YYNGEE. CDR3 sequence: CASSAPLHF. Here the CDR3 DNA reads TGTGCCAGCAGCGCCCCCCTCCACTTT.

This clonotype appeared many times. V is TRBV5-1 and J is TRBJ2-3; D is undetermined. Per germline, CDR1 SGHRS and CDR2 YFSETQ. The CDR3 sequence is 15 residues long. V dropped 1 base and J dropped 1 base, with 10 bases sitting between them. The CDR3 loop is CASSLRASRTDTQYF. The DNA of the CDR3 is TGCGCCAGCAGCTTGAGGGCTAGTCGCACAGATACGCAGTATTTT.

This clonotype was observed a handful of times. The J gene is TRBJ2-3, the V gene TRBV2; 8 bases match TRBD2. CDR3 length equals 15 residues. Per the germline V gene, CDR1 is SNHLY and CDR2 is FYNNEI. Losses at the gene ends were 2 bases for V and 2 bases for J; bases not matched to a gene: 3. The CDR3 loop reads CASSERGGYTDTQYF. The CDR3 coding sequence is TGTGCCAGCAGTGAACGGGGGGGGTACACAGATACGCAGTATTTT.

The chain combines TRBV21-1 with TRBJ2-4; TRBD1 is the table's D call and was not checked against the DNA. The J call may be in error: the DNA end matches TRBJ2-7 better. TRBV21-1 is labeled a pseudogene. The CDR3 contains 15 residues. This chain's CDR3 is CASRNLDRGLYEQYF. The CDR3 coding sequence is TGTGCCAGCAGAAACCTAGACAGGGGGCTGTACGAGCAGTACTTC.

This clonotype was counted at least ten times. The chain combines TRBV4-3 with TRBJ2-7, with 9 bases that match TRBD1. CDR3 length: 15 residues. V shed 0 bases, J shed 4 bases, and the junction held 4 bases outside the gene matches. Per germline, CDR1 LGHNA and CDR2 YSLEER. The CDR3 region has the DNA TGCGCCAGCAGCCAAGAAATACAGGGGGCTTACGAGCAGTACTTC. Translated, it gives CASSQEIQGAYEQYF.

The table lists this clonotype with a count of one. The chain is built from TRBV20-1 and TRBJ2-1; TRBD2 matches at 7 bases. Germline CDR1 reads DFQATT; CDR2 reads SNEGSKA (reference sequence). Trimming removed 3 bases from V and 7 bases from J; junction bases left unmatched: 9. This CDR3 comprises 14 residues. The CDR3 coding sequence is TGCAGTGCTAGGGGAGGACTAGAATCGAATGAGCAGTTCTTC. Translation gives CSARGGLESNEQFF.

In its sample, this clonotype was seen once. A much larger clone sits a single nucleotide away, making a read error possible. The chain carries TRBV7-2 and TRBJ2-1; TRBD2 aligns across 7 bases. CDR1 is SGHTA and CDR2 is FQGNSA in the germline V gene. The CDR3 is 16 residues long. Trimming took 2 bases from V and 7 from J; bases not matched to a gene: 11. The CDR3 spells CASSLQGAGGLNEQFF. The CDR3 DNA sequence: TGTGCCAGCAGCTTACAGGGAGCCGGGGGGTTGAATGAGCAGTTCTTC. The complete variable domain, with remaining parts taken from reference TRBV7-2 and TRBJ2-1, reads GAGVSQSPSNKVTEKGKDVELRCDPISGHTALYWYRQSLGQGLEFLIYFQGNSAPDKSGLPSDRFSAERTGGSVSTLTIQRTQQEDSAVYLCASSLQGAGGLNEQFFGPGTRLTVL.

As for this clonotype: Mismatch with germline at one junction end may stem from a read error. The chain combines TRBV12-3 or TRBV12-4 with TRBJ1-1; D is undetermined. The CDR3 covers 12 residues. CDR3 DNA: TGTGTCAGCAGTTTCCTGGACACTGAAGCTTTCTTT. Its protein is CVSSFLDTEAFF.

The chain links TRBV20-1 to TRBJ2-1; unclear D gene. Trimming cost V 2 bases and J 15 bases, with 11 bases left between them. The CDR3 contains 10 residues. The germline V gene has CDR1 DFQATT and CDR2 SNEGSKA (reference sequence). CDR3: CSARYPRRFF. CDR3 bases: TGCAGTGCTAGATATCCCCGTCGGTTCTTC.

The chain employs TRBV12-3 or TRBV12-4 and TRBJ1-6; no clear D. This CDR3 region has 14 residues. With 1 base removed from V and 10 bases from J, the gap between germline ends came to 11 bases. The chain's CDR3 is CASSLGYSLSPLHF. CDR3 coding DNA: TGTGCCAGCAGTTTAGGTTATAGTTTATCACCCCTCCACTTT.

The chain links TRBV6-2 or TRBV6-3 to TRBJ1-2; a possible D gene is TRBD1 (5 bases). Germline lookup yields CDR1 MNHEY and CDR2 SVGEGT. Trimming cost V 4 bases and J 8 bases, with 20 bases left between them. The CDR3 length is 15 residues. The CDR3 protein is CASSLNRTPVKGYTF. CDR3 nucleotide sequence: TGTGCCAGCAGTTTAAATCGGACACCCGTGAAAGGCTACACCTTC.

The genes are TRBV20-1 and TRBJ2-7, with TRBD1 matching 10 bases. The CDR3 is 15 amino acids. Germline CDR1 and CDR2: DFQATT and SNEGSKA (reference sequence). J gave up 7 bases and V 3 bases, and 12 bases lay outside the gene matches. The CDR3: CSASVRDRGTDEQYF. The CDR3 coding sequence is TGCAGTGCTAGCGTACGGGACAGGGGAACTGATGAGCAGTACTTC.

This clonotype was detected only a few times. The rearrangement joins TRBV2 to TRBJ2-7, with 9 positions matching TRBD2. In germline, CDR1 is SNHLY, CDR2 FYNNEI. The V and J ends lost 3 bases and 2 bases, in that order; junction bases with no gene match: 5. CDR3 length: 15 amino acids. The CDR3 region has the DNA TGTGCCAGCAGTGAGGATCTAGCGGGGACCTACGAGCAGTACTTC. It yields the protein CASSEDLAGTYEQYF.

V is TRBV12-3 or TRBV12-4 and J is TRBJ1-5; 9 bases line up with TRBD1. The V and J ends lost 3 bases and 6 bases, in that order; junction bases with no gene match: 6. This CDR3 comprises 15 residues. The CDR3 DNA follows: TGTGCCAGCAGTTTGGTTGGGACAGGGCGTCAGCCCCAGCATTTT. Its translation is CASSLVGTGRQPQHF.

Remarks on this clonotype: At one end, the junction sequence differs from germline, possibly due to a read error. Here the CDR3 reads CACSLTTTGGYGYTF. The CDR3 nucleotides are TGTGCCTGCAGCCTTACTACGACAGGGGGCTATGGCTACACCTTC. This sequence joins TRBV7-9 and TRBJ1-2, with 9 bases identical to TRBD1. Germline CDR1 reads SEHNR; CDR2 reads FQNEAQ (reference sequence). The CDR3 contains 15 residues. Full variable domain (missing parts from reference TRBV7-9 and TRBJ1-2): DTGVSQNPRHKITKRGQNVTFRCDPISEHNRLYWYRQTLGQGPEFLTYFQNEAQLEKSRLLSDRFSAERPKGSFSTLEIQRTEQGDSAMYLCACSLTTTGGYGYTFGSGTRLTVV.

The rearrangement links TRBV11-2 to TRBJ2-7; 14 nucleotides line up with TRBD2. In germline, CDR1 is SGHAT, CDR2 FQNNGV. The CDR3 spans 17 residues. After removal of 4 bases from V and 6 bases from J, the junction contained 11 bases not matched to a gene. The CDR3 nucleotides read TGTGCCAGCAGCTCCTGGGGACTAGCGGGAGCTTTTCCCGAGCAGTACTTC. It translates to CASSSWGLAGAFPEQYF.

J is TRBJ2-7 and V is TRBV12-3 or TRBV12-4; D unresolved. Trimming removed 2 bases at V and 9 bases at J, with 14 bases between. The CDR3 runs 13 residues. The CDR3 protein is CASSLSPSPGQYF. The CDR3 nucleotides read TGTGCCAGCAGTTTAAGCCCCTCCCCGGGGCAGTACTTC.

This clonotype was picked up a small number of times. As DNA, the CDR3 is TGTGCCAGTGCTAGGGGACAGATCACAGATACGCAGTATTTT. Residues: CASARGQITDTQYF. J is TRBJ2-3 and V is TRBV5-8, with 7 nucleotides matching TRBD1. The germline gives CDR1 SGHTS, CDR2 YDEGEE. The V gene end was trimmed by 8 bases and the J gene end by 2 bases; junction bases not matched to a gene: 8. CDR3 length: 14 amino acids.

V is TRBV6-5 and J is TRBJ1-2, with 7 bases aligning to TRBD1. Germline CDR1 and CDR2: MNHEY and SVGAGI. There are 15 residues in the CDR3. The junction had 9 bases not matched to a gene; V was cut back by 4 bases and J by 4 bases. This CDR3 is CASSSTTGRSYGYTF. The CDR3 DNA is TGTGCCAGCAGTTCCACGACAGGGAGAAGCTATGGCTACACCTTC.

As DNA, the CDR3 is TGCAGTGCTAACCTGGACGCCTCCGGGGAGCTGTTTTTT. It is translated as CSANLDASGELFF. The chain has TRBV20-1 and TRBJ2-2; D call uncertain. CDR3 size: 13 residues. Germline CDR1 reads DFQATT; CDR2 reads SNEGSKA (reference sequence). V shed 4 bases and J shed 6 bases, with 12 bases lying between them.

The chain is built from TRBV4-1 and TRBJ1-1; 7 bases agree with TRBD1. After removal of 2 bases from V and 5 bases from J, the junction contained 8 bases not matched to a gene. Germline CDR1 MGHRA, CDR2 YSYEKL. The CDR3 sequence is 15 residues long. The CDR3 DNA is TGCGCCAGCAGCCAATTACAGGGGATTGGGACTGAAGCTTTCTTT. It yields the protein CASSQLQGIGTEAFF.

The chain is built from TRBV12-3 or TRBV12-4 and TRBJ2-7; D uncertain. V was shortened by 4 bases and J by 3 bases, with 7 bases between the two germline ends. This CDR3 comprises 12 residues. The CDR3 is CASSWDYYEQYF. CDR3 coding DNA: TGTGCCAGCAGTTGGGATTACTACGAGCAGTACTTC.